This T cell receptor (beta chain) was sequenced in a study of blood T cells in healthy people across ages. There are 13 residues in the CDR3. Germline V gene sequence: CDR1 SGHRS, CDR2 YFSETQ. With regard to this clonotype: The target antigen is unknown. At one end the junction does not follow the germline gene, possibly because of a read error.

Overall study findings and caveats: Any conclusive comparison of naive versus antigen-experienced cells was prevented by using unsorted PBMCs. Long-lived donors had more naive CD4+ cells and higher diversity than aged donors.

Then a second PCR, running roughly 6 to 12 cycles, was carried out with a sample-barcoded 5' primer and a J-beta primer mix. A single record per CDR3 protein comes from TCRdb applying MiXCR to the 5' RACE reads. The table has about 1.4 million distinct CDR3 sequences, approximately 59% seen once. Sequenced: blood. This receptor was taken from a man between 18 and 35 years old in good health. The chain recombines TRBV5-1 with TRBJ1-1; 7 nucleotides line up with TRBD1. The CDR3 DNA follows: TGCGCCTGCAGCCCAGGGGGTGGGACTGAAGCTTTCTTT. Its translation is CACSPGGGTEAFF. The complete variable domain, with remaining parts taken from reference TRBV5-1 and TRBJ1-1, reads KAGVTQTPRYLIKTRGQQVTLSCSPISGHRSVSWYQQTPGQGLQFLFEYFSETQRNKGNFPGRFSGRQFSNSRSEMNVSTLELGDSALYLCACSPGGGTEAFFGQGTRLTVV.